Each of the 28 T cell receptor beta chains below was sequenced from the same sample in a study of shared clonotypes between healthy human individuals (TCRdb year 2020). The protocol used for the library was the immunoSEQ multiplex PCR assay. TCRdb took over this immuneACCESS table, retaining in-frame rearrangements with V and J assigned. Such tables are incomplete; in checked studies, under half of the missing clones stem from an unresolved V gene, and the remainder is unexplained. The sample table holds about 2.3 million clones, of which approximately 95% were seen once. Jointly, the top ten make up about 0.39% of the sample. Specimen: naive CD4+ T cells from PBMCs. The label giving this sample's cell subset or site can be read as: CD45RA+ positively selected. The receptor set was obtained from a man aged 18-30 years in good health. Some clones in this sample may be carry-over from other donors' samples.

About this clone: One junction end disagrees with the germline gene, perhaps due to a read error. The rearrangement uses TRBV25-1 and TRBJ1-1; no reliable D call. The germline V gene encodes CDR1 MGHDK and CDR2 SYGVNS. This CDR3 has 13 amino acids. Here the CDR3 reads CASSESLFTEAFF. CDR3 in DNA: TGTGCCAGCAGCGAATCCCTCTTTACTGAAGCTTTCTTT.

Concerning this clone itself: Other DNA sequences within the sample encode an identical CDR3. The chain recombines TRBV5-1 with TRBJ2-4; tentative D call: TRBD1 (7 bases). This CDR3 is built from 15 residues. V was cut by 4 bases and J by 4 bases, with 15 bases left in between. In germline, CDR1 is SGHRS, CDR2 YFSETQ. The CDR3 DNA sequence: TGCGCCAGCAGCCTGGGGGGACAGCTAAAAAACATTCAGTACTTC. Translating gives CASSLGGQLKNIQYF.

This chain connects TRBV4-1 to TRBJ2-1, with 8 bases that match TRBD2. Germline CDR1 MGHRA, CDR2 YSYEKL. The CDR3 covers 15 residues. The J segment lost 10 bases and the V segment lost 1 base, leaving 9 bases of the junction unmatched. CDR3 sequence: CASSQVTSAKWEQFF. CDR3 coding DNA: TGCGCCAGCAGCCAAGTGACTAGCGCGAAGTGGGAGCAGTTCTTC.

This clone was counted a single time. This chain joins TRBV4-1 and TRBJ2-1, with D unresolved. In germline, CDR1 is MGHRA, CDR2 YSYEKL. Trimming removed 4 bases at V and 5 bases at J, with 9 bases between. The CDR3 runs to 13 residues. CDR3 amino acids: CASSRPQDNEQFF. For the CDR3, the DNA is TGCGCCAGCAGCCGTCCTCAGGACAATGAGCAGTTCTTC.

This rearrangement joins TRBV7-9 to TRBJ2-7; 8 bases line up with TRBD1. The CDR3 extends over 14 amino acids. Germline V lookup: CDR1 SEHNR, CDR2 FQNEAQ (reference sequence). The V gene end was trimmed by 2 bases and the J gene end by 4 bases; junction bases not matched to a gene: 4. CDR3 protein: CASSLRDRRYEQYF. CDR3 DNA sequence: TGTGCCAGCAGCTTAAGGGACAGGAGATACGAGCAGTACTTC.

The chain combines TRBV5-4 with TRBJ2-3; D unresolved. The germline V and J ends were trimmed by 4 bases and 2 bases, with 17 bases remaining between them. The V gene's germline CDR1 is SGHNT and CDR2 YYREEE (reference sequence). This CDR3 is built from 16 residues. The CDR3 region has the DNA TGTGCCAGCAGCCCCCCTAGTTTGCGGATCACAGATACGCAGTATTTT. It translates to CASSPPSLRITDTQYF.

Turning to this clone: The sample carries other DNA sequences with the same CDR3. This chain connects TRBV6-1 to TRBJ2-7; possibly TRBD2 for D (5 bases). The V end was cut by 2 bases, the J end by 4 bases, with 6 bases between. The CDR3 extends over 12 amino acids. Germline V gene lookup returns CDR1 MNHNS and CDR2 SASEGT. In nucleotides, the CDR3 is TGTGCCAGCAGTGAAACGGGGTACGAGCAGTACTTC. Its translation: CASSETGYEQYF.

The V call is TRBV9, the J call TRBJ2-1; D is unresolved. Germline V gene sequence: CDR1 SGDLS, CDR2 YYNGEE. The CDR3 is 16 residues long. The V end was cut by 4 bases, the J end by 0 bases, with 14 bases between. The chain's CDR3 is CASSKDGMSSYNEQFF. DNA for the CDR3: TGTGCCAGCAGCAAAGACGGCATGAGCTCCTACAATGAGCAGTTCTTC.

The chain links TRBV5-4 to TRBJ2-1, with unresolved D. Germline CDR1 reads SGHNT; CDR2 reads YYREEE (reference sequence). V was cut by 4 bases and J by 6 bases, with 20 bases left in between. The CDR3 sequence is 16 residues long. This CDR3 reads CASSGRDPSPSNEQFF. The CDR3 DNA sequence: TGTGCCAGCAGCGGAAGAGACCCCAGCCCATCCAATGAGCAGTTCTTC.

This rearrangement joins TRBV2 to TRBJ1-1, with TRBD1 matching over 8 bases. Germline assignment: CDR1 SNHLY and CDR2 FYNNEI. This CDR3 is built from 16 residues. V lost 6 bases, J lost 2 bases, and 11 bases stayed unmatched. The CDR3 sequence is CASSPHGTGGNTEAFF. The CDR3, as DNA: TGTGCCAGCAGCCCTCACGGGACAGGAGGTAACACTGAAGCTTTCTTT.

This chain links TRBV27 with TRBJ1-1; no firm D call. V was shortened by 3 bases and J by 0 bases, with 14 bases between the two germline ends. The CDR3 has 16 amino acids. From germline, CDR1 is MNHEY and CDR2 SMNVEV (reference sequence). In DNA form, the CDR3 reads TGTGCCAGCAGTTTCTTGGTGTCGGGGATGAACACTGAAGCTTTCTTT. It yields the protein CASSFLVSGMNTEAFF.

This clone was observed a single time. This chain links TRBV7-8 with TRBJ2-7, with D possibly being TRBD2 (6 bases). Germline V gene sequence: CDR1 SGHVS, CDR2 FQNEAQ. The CDR3 loop spans 14 amino acids. V lost 3 bases to trimming and J lost 3 bases, with 12 bases between them. The DNA of the CDR3 is TGTGCCAGCAGCTTTTGGGGGGAGCACTACGAGCAGTACTTC. This gives the protein CASSFWGEHYEQYF.

The J gene is TRBJ2-3, the V gene TRBV28; TRBD2 agrees at 7 bases. This CDR3 spans 16 amino acids. Trimming took 6 bases from V and 0 from J; bases not matched to a gene: 9. Germline V gives CDR1 MDHEN, CDR2 SYDVKM. The CDR3 bases are TGTGCCAGCAGCAACTACGGACTAGGAAGCACAGATACGCAGTATTTT. Its translation is CASSNYGLGSTDTQYF.

Regarding this clone: This CDR3 is also generated by other DNA sequences in the sample. The gene calls are TRBV9 and TRBJ2-5; no firm D call. There are 14 residues in the CDR3. Trimming removed 2 bases from V and 1 base from J, with 9 bases in between. Germline V gene lookup returns CDR1 SGDLS and CDR2 YYNGEE. In nucleotides, the CDR3 is TGTGCCAGCAGCGTTTCGTGGGGCCAAGAGACCCAGTACTTC. Translating gives CASSVSWGQETQYF.

The V gene is TRBV6-6, the J gene TRBJ2-7; 7 bases map to TRBD1. V was pared by 6 bases and J by 0 bases, with 8 bases of the junction left unmatched. Germline V gives CDR1 MNHNY, CDR2 SVGAGI (reference sequence). The CDR3 is 15 amino acids. The CDR3 loop is CASRNRGRSSYEQYF. The CDR3 nucleotides read TGTGCCAGCAGAAACAGGGGCCGTAGCTCCTACGAGCAGTACTTC.

This clone was seen only once. This chain uses TRBV18 with TRBJ1-5, with D tentatively TRBD1 (6 bases). The CDR3 has 15 amino acids. Trimming pared 4 bases from V and 2 bases from J, leaving 12 bases between. CDR1 and CDR2 from the germline V gene are KGHSH and LQKENI. The CDR3 reads CASSQLAGGNQPQHF. CDR3 nucleotides: TGTGCCAGCTCACAGTTGGCAGGGGGCAATCAGCCCCAGCATTTT.

The J gene is TRBJ2-5, the V gene TRBV7-2, with D perhaps TRBD2 (6 bases). Germline CDR1 is SGHTA and CDR2 is FQGNSA. The CDR3 is 18 amino acids. With 0 bases removed from V and 2 bases from J, the gap between germline ends came to 19 bases. As DNA, the CDR3 is TGTGCCAGCAGCTTAGCGGGTGTGGGGAGCGGGTTACAAGAGACCCAGTACTTC. The encoded protein is CASSLAGVGSGLQETQYF.

The chain has TRBV7-2 and TRBJ2-5; no definite D call. Trimming removed 6 bases at V and 2 bases at J, with 7 bases between. The CDR3 loop spans 12 amino acids. Germline assignment: CDR1 SGHTA and CDR2 FQGNSA. The CDR3: CASSRLQETQYF. CDR3 sequence (DNA): TGTGCCAGCAGTAGACTGCAAGAGACCCAGTACTTC.

The chain combines TRBV4-1 with TRBJ1-1; D perhaps matches TRBD1 (6 bases). V was clipped by 4 bases and J by 1 base, with 10 bases between them. The CDR3 consists of 14 residues. CDR1 is MGHRA and CDR2 is YSYEKL in the germline V gene. CDR3 in amino acids: CASSLEQGNTEAFF. CDR3 bases: TGCGCCAGCAGCCTAGAACAGGGGAACACTGAAGCTTTCTTT.

The chain recombines TRBV5-8 with TRBJ2-1; D is perhaps TRBD2 (6 bases). Germline assignment: CDR1 SGHTS and CDR2 YDEGEE. This CDR3 is 16 amino acids long. Trimming removed 0 bases from V and 3 bases from J, with 13 bases in between. CDR3 DNA: TGTGCCAGCAGCTTGGTGGTAGCGGCACTCTACAATGAGCAGTTCTTC. Its translation: CASSLVVAALYNEQFF.

J is TRBJ2-7 and V is TRBV2, with 7 positions matching TRBD1. V trimming: 5 bases; J trimming: 2 bases; junction bases outside the gene matches: 9. The CDR3 contains 15 residues. Germline lookup yields CDR1 SNHLY and CDR2 FYNNEI. The CDR3, as DNA: TGTGCCAGCAGTCCCCAGGGGACAGTCCCCTACGAGCAGTACTTC. This encodes CASSPQGTVPYEQYF.

CDR3 coding DNA: TGTGCCACCATAAGACAAAAGGGTAACTATGGCTACACCTTC. As protein: CATIRQKGNYGYTF. This chain joins TRBV28 and TRBJ1-2; D gene uncertain. CDR1 and CDR2 from the germline V gene are MDHEN and SYDVKM. The CDR3 has 14 amino acids. With 10 bases removed from V and 1 base from J, the gap between germline ends came to 16 bases.

A note on this clone: In the same sample, other DNA sequences code for this CDR3. This CDR3 is CASSLDTPGNTIYF. The CDR3 DNA reads TGCGCCAGCAGCTTGGACACCCCCGGAAACACCATATATTTT. The V call is TRBV5-1, the J call TRBJ1-3; no firm D call. The germline V and J ends were trimmed by 0 bases and 4 bases, with 8 bases remaining between them. In germline, CDR1 is SGHRS, CDR2 YFSETQ. The CDR3 is 14 amino acids. The full variable domain, rest sourced from reference TRBV5-1 and TRBJ1-3, is KAGVTQTPRYLIKTRGQQVTLSCSPISGHRSVSWYQQTPGQGLQFLFEYFSETQRNKGNFPGRFSGRQFSNSRSEMNVSTLELGDSALYLCASSLDTPGNTIYFGEGSWLTVV.

This rearrangement joins TRBV28 to TRBJ2-1; D tentatively fits TRBD1 or TRBD2 (5 bases each). The CDR3 is 13 residues long. CDR1 and CDR2 from the germline V gene are MDHEN and SYDVKM. V was clipped by 6 bases and J by 9 bases, with 15 bases between them. In nucleotides, the CDR3 is TGTGCCAGCAGAACACCCGGGGCGGTTGAGCAGTTCTTC. Amino acid sequence: CASRTPGAVEQFF.

The chain carries TRBV5-6 and TRBJ2-5, with 10 positions matching TRBD1. J gave up 5 bases and V 3 bases, and 7 bases lay outside the gene matches. CDR1 is SGHDT, CDR2 YYEEEE, per germline. The CDR3 runs to 15 residues. The CDR3 bases are TGTGCCAGCAGCTCCGGGACAGGGGCCGGGGAGACCCAGTACTTC. Its protein product is CASSSGTGAGETQYF.

This chain connects TRBV5-4 to TRBJ2-2; maybe TRBD2 (5 bases). The germline V and J ends were trimmed by 0 bases and 2 bases, with 11 bases remaining between them. Germline V gene data show CDR1 as SGHNT and CDR2 as YYREEE (reference sequence). The CDR3 covers 16 residues. CDR3 nucleotides: TGTGCCAGCAGCTTGGGGCAAGCGGTTAACACCGGGGAGCTGTTTTTT. It specifies CASSLGQAVNTGELFF. Full variable domain (outside the CDR3, taken from reference TRBV5-4 and TRBJ2-2): ETGVTQSPTHLIKTRGQQVTLRCSSQSGHNTVSWYQQALGQGPQFIFQYYREEENGRGNFPPRFSGLQFPNYSSELNVNALELDDSALYLCASSLGQAVNTGELFFGEGSRLTVL.

This clone was found a few times. The chain links TRBV9 to TRBJ1-3; 8 nucleotides agree with TRBD1. There are 16 residues in the CDR3. After removal of 4 bases from V and 4 bases from J, the junction contained 10 bases not matched to a gene. In germline, CDR1 is SGDLS, CDR2 YYNGEE. The CDR3 DNA sequence: TGTGCCAGCAGCCTGACGACAGGGGCCACGGGAAACACCATATATTTT. Translating it yields CASSLTTGATGNTIYF.

This chain joins TRBV12-5 and TRBJ1-5, with D possibly being TRBD1 (6 bases). V was cut by 7 bases and J by 6 bases, with 16 bases left in between. CDR1 and CDR2 (germline): LGHNT, FRNRAP. CDR3 size: 14 residues. This chain's CDR3 is CASAIGGGGQPQHF. The CDR3 DNA is TGTGCTAGTGCCATAGGGGGAGGAGGTCAGCCCCAGCATTTT.